This T cell receptor beta chain was documented in a study of CD8+ T cells in alopecia areata. The CDR3 has 12 amino acids. V gave up 4 bases and J gave up 10 bases; unmatched junction bases: 5. The germline V gene encodes CDR1 LNHDA and CDR2 SQIVND (reference sequence). The treatment was: oral pan-JAK inhibitor, 5-10 mg twice daily. After isolation, RNA underwent reverse transcription to generate cDNA as the sequencing template. The protocol was immunoSEQ multiplex PCR, while the TCRdb copy is restricted to in-frame clones and leaves out a portion. The repertoire holds fewer than 250,000 clones, around two fifths seen once, with around 2.5% in the top ten.

The source is a human donor with alopecia areata. The sample in question was CD4+ T cells sorted from blood, obtained at approximately week 36, from a patient treated with tofacitinib. The chain joins TRBV19 to TRBJ1-1; 8 nucleotides line up with TRBD1. The CDR3 DNA sequence: TGTGCCAGTAGTACCCAGACAGGGGCAGCTTTCTTT. It is translated as CASSTQTGAAFF. Full variable domain (rest looked up from reference TRBV19 and TRBJ1-1): DGGITQSPKYLFRKEGQNVTLSCEQNLNHDAMYWYRQDPGQGLRLIYYSQIVNDFQKGDIAEGYSVSREKKESFPLTVTSAQKNPTAFYLCASSTQTGAAFFGQGTRLTVV.